This TCR beta chain was obtained from a study of T-cell reconstitution after alpha-beta-depleted transplantation in children. Findings and limits, study-wide: Surviving recipient T cells and thymic progenitors underlay high day-60 TCRbeta diversity in some patients. It was newly produced T cells that mostly accounted for T-cell counts and diversity one year after transplant. Several hundred graft clones that had expanded were reportedly the source of alpha-beta T cells about two months after transplant.

Points on this clonotype: Its cognate antigen is unknown.

The authors prepared the TCRbeta library with unique molecular identifiers. In TCRdb, the PCR reads were re-called with MiXCR into one record per CDR3 protein. Among hundreds of thousands of distinct CDR3 sequences listed, approximately 13% were seen once. Germline V gives CDR1 MNHEY, CDR2 SVGEGT. V was trimmed by 6 bases and J by 6 bases, leaving 13 bases between them. The CDR3 sequence is 13 residues long. The sequencing used PBMCs, mostly from graft donor cells, collected 360 days after TCRalphabeta/CD19-depleted stem cell transplant. This sequence was found in a male patient under 18 who had a stem cell transplant for acute myeloid leukemia, so the T cells may come from the graft donor. The V call is TRBV6-2 or TRBV6-3, the J call TRBJ2-3; D is unclear. Written as DNA, the CDR3 is TGTGCCAGCAGATTCCCCGTCCCCGATACGCAGTATTTT. Translating gives CASRFPVPDTQYF.